Each of the 31 T cell receptor beta chains below was sequenced from the same sample in a study of blood T cell repertoires in COVID-19. Clones were read by immunoSEQ multiplex PCR, and TCRdb kept only the in-frame ones, dropping some. The table has approximately 280,000 clones, around nine tenths seen once. The sequenced sample consisted of PBMCs or T cells enriched from blood (not recorded which). The receptors were gathered from a woman aged 60-75 years who had recovered from COVID-19.

The sample holds one count of this clone. This chain links TRBV11-3 with TRBJ2-5; D is ambiguous. The CDR3 runs to 13 residues. V shed 5 bases and J shed 3 bases, with 10 bases lying between them. Germline V lookup: CDR1 SGHNT, CDR2 YENEEA. The CDR3 sequence is CASSPQVEETQYF. CDR3 bases: TGTGCCAGCAGCCCGCAGGTTGAAGAGACCCAGTACTTC.

CDR3 nucleotides: TGTGCCAGCAGCTTCGGACAGAACTACGAGCAGTACTTC. Translating it yields CASSFGQNYEQYF. The rearrangement uses TRBV7-8 and TRBJ2-7, with D perhaps TRBD1 (6 bases). Trimming took off 3 bases at V and 3 bases at J, with 9 bases between the two ends. The CDR3 spans 13 residues. Germline CDR1 and CDR2: SGHVS and FQNEAQ.

This chain connects TRBV28 to TRBJ2-7; 10 bases fit TRBD2. Germline assignment: CDR1 MDHEN and CDR2 SYDVKM. There are 17 residues in the CDR3. Germline trimming cut 2 bases from V and 5 bases from J; bases unmatched to any gene: 12. As DNA, the CDR3 is TGTGCCAGCAGTTTAGGGCCGGCTAGCGGGAGTGCGGACGAGCAGTACTTC. Its protein product is CASSLGPASGSADEQYF.

The chain uses TRBV28 and TRBJ2-1; 7 bases are shared with TRBD2. Germline CDR1 and CDR2: MDHEN and SYDVKM. CDR3 length: 17 residues. Losses at the gene ends were 5 bases for V and 0 bases for J; bases not matched to a gene: 10. CDR3 residues: CASSPPDRDYSYNEQFF. As DNA, the CDR3 is TGTGCCAGCAGTCCACCCGACCGGGACTACTCCTACAATGAGCAGTTCTTC.

This sequence joins TRBV6-5 and TRBJ1-2, with a weak D call TRBD1 (5 bases). The CDR3 contains 15 residues. The germline CDR1 and CDR2 sequences are MNHEY and SVGAGI. The V end was cut by 4 bases, the J end by 1 base, with 13 bases between. CDR3 protein: CASSFQTDLNYGYTF. DNA for the CDR3: TGTGCCAGCAGTTTTCAGACAGACCTTAACTATGGCTACACCTTC.

This clone was recorded only once. The gene calls are TRBV2 and TRBJ1-5; a weak D match, TRBD1 (5 bases). Deletions cut 6 bases from V and 2 bases from J, with 11 bases between. This CDR3 is built from 14 residues. The V gene's germline CDR1 is SNHLY and CDR2 FYNNEI. The CDR3 sequence: CASRVVGGNQPQHF. The CDR3, as DNA: TGTGCCAGCAGAGTGGTAGGGGGCAATCAGCCCCAGCATTTT.

The chain combines TRBV11-3 with TRBJ2-2; 10 bases match TRBD1. The length of the CDR3 is 15 residues. Germline loops: CDR1 SGHNT, CDR2 YENEEA. The trim removed 5 bases at V and 4 bases at J, leaving 4 bases unmatched. CDR3 sequence (DNA): TGTGCCAGCAGCAGTCGACAGGGGGCCACCGGGGAGCTGTTTTTT. Translating it yields CASSSRQGATGELFF.

This sequence joins TRBV12-3 or TRBV12-4 and TRBJ1-1; D perhaps matches TRBD1 (6 bases). The CDR3 runs 13 residues. The V and J ends lost 3 bases and 4 bases respectively, with 9 bases between them. The CDR3 loop is CASSFGQSTEAFF. In DNA, the CDR3 is TGTGCCAGCAGTTTCGGACAGAGCACTGAAGCTTTCTTT.

V usage is TRBV2 and J usage is TRBJ1-2; possible D gene TRBD1, 5 bases. CDR1 and CDR2 (germline): SNHLY, FYNNEI. Deletions cut 6 bases from V and 4 bases from J, with 9 bases between. The CDR3 sequence is 12 residues long. In nucleotides, the CDR3 is TGTGCCAGCAGGGGCGACAGCTATGGCTACACCTTC. Amino acids: CASRGDSYGYTF.

The chain employs TRBV11-1 and TRBJ2-7; D is perhaps TRBD1 (7 bases). Trimming removed 5 bases at V and 4 bases at J, with 18 bases between. The CDR3 runs to 15 residues. Germline V gene lookup returns CDR1 SGHAT and CDR2 FQDESV (reference sequence). In DNA, the CDR3 is TGTGCCAGCAGCCCCGCCGGGAGACAGGGATACGAGCAGTACTTC. It translates to CASSPAGRQGYEQYF.

The table lists this clone with a count of one. This chain connects TRBV9 to TRBJ2-7, with 8 bases aligning to TRBD2. This CDR3 region has 15 residues. V trimming: 4 bases; J trimming: 0 bases; junction bases outside the gene matches: 6. CDR1 and CDR2 (germline): SGDLS, YYNGEE. CDR3 bases: TGTGCCAGCAGCTCCGGGGGGGCGAGCTCCTACGAGCAGTACTTC. Residues: CASSSGGASSYEQYF.

This chain links TRBV18 with TRBJ2-2; tentatively, D is TRBD2 (5 bases). CDR1 and CDR2 (germline): KGHSH, LQKENI. The CDR3 runs 15 residues. Trimming removed 4 bases from V and 4 bases from J, with 13 bases in between. In DNA form, the CDR3 reads TGTGCCAGCTCACAAGAGATTGCGGGCACCGGGGAGCTGTTTTTT. As protein: CASSQEIAGTGELFF.

The chain carries TRBV18 and TRBJ1-1; 7 bases align to TRBD1. This CDR3 comprises 12 residues. Germline CDR1 and CDR2: KGHSH and LQKENI. Trimming cost V 4 bases and J 7 bases; bases outside gene matches: 3. The CDR3 bases are TGTGCCAGCTCACAACGACAGGGTGAAGCTTTCTTT. Translation: CASSQRQGEAFF.

The count of this clone is one. V usage is TRBV5-1 and J usage is TRBJ1-6; D is ambiguous. The germline V and J ends were trimmed by 0 bases and 10 bases, with 11 bases remaining between them. CDR1 and CDR2 (germline): SGHRS, YFSETQ. The CDR3 is 14 residues long. The CDR3 region has the DNA TGCGCCAGCAGCTTGGCAGGAAAGGTATCACCCCTCCACTTT. Protein sequence: CASSLAGKVSPLHF.

The chain recombines TRBV12-3 or TRBV12-4 with TRBJ2-7; D is perhaps TRBD1 (6 bases). This CDR3 contains 13 residues. The ends were cut back, 8 bases at V and 2 bases at J, with 13 bases in the middle. CDR3 residues: CASQQGSTYEQYF. CDR3 DNA sequence: TGTGCCAGCCAACAGGGTAGTACCTACGAGCAGTACTTC.

This chain connects TRBV6-4 to TRBJ2-1, with a weak D call TRBD2 (7 bases). CDR3 length: 15 amino acids. Trimming removed 6 bases at V and 8 bases at J, with 20 bases between. Per germline, CDR1 MRHNA and CDR2 SNTAGT. The DNA for the CDR3 is TGTGCCAGCAGCCGCGATTTCGGGGGGCGGCATGAGCAGTTCTTC. This encodes CASSRDFGGRHEQFF.

CDR3 sequence reads: CASTLAGNYNEQFF. In DNA form, the CDR3 reads TGTGCCAGCACCCTAGCGGGGAATTACAATGAGCAGTTCTTC. J is TRBJ2-1 and V is TRBV9; TRBD2 aligns across 9 bases. V was pared by 6 bases and J by 4 bases, with 5 bases of the junction left unmatched. Germline loops: CDR1 SGDLS, CDR2 YYNGEE. The CDR3 is 14 amino acids.

This rearrangement joins TRBV18 to TRBJ2-1; TRBD1 aligns across 7 bases. V shed 3 bases and J 10 bases; nucleotides not matched to a gene: 9. Per the germline V gene, CDR1 is KGHSH and CDR2 is LQKENI. This CDR3 comprises 14 residues. CDR3 residues: CASSPENRDREQFF. The DNA of the CDR3 is TGTGCCAGCTCACCCGAAAACCGGGACAGAGAGCAGTTCTTC.

This clone was counted once. The V call is TRBV7-9, the J call TRBJ1-5; possibly TRBD1 for D (6 bases). Germline V gene lookup returns CDR1 SEHNR and CDR2 FQNEAQ (reference sequence). The CDR3 is 14 amino acids. Trimming shortened V by 4 bases and J by 9 bases, and 16 bases separated the two germline ends. The CDR3 nucleotides read TGTGCCAGCAGCTCGACAGGAGAGGTCGGGCCCCAGCATTTT. This gives the protein CASSSTGEVGPQHF.

The chain uses TRBV7-2 and TRBJ2-1, with D possibly matching TRBD1 (6 bases). The V and J ends lost 5 bases and 11 bases respectively, with 16 bases between them. CDR1 is SGHTA and CDR2 is FQGNSA in the germline V gene. The CDR3 covers 13 residues. The CDR3 DNA reads as TGTGCCAGCAGCAAACCCTACAGGGAACAGCAGTTCTTC. This translates into CASSKPYREQQFF.

The J gene is TRBJ2-1, the V gene TRBV28, with TRBD2 matching over 8 bases. V dropped 5 bases and J dropped 3; count of bases not matched to a gene: 15. This CDR3 contains 18 residues. Germline CDR1 MDHEN, CDR2 SYDVKM. CDR3 DNA: TGTGCCAGCAGTCTCGGGACACTCCCGGGACTAGGCTACAATGAGCAGTTCTTC. Translation: CASSLGTLPGLGYNEQFF.

The V gene is TRBV28, the J gene TRBJ1-2; 7 nucleotides agree with TRBD1. CDR3 length: 14 residues. The trim removed 4 bases at V and 3 bases at J, leaving 5 bases unmatched. Germline loops: CDR1 MDHEN, CDR2 SYDVKM. Here the CDR3 DNA reads TGTGCCAGCAGTTCCCCACAGGGGTACTATGGCTACACCTTC. Residues: CASSSPQGYYGYTF.

The table lists this clone with a few counts. V usage is TRBV6-4 and J usage is TRBJ2-1; D possibly corresponds to TRBD2 (6 bases). Germline CDR1 is MRHNA and CDR2 is SNTAGT. The CDR3 has 17 amino acids. With 3 bases removed from V and 0 bases from J, the gap between germline ends came to 15 bases. The CDR3 protein is CASSESGGASSYNEQFF. The CDR3 nucleotides are TGTGCCAGCAGTGAATCCGGCGGGGCTAGCTCCTACAATGAGCAGTTCTTC.

The rearrangement joins TRBV28 to TRBJ2-5; weak D call: TRBD2 (6 bases). The CDR3 consists of 14 residues. Germline V gene lookup returns CDR1 MDHEN and CDR2 SYDVKM. V dropped 6 bases and J dropped 3 bases, with 14 bases sitting between them. The DNA for the CDR3 is TGTGCCAGCAGCTCGTGGGCGGGGAAAGAGACCCAGTACTTC. This gives the protein CASSSWAGKETQYF.

The CDR3 sequence: CASSLNPYNEQFF. The CDR3 region has the DNA TGTGCCAGCAGTTTAAATCCTTACAATGAGCAGTTCTTC. The chain carries TRBV27 and TRBJ2-1; D not resolved. V lost 2 bases and J lost 4, with 6 bases in between. CDR1 and CDR2 (germline): MNHEY, SMNVEV (reference sequence). The CDR3 sequence is 13 residues long.

V is TRBV27 and J is TRBJ1-5, with 7 bases lining up with TRBD1. The CDR3 runs 15 residues. Germline-derived CDR1 and CDR2 are MNHEY and SMNVEV (reference sequence). V was pared by 2 bases and J by 6 bases, with 7 bases of the junction left unmatched. CDR3 sequence: CASSLQGGLSQPQHF. DNA of the CDR3: TGTGCCAGCAGTTTACAAGGGGGCCTATCTCAGCCCCAGCATTTT.

The J gene is TRBJ2-5, the V gene TRBV28, with unresolved D. The CDR3 runs 14 residues. Germline V lookup: CDR1 MDHEN, CDR2 SYDVKM. Trimming left V 3 bases short and J 5 bases short, with 13 bases between. The CDR3: CASSLPSIRETQYF. The DNA of the CDR3 is TGTGCCAGCAGTTTGCCGAGCATACGGGAGACCCAGTACTTC.

This sequence joins TRBV7-3 and TRBJ2-1, with D tentatively TRBD2 (5 bases). This CDR3 spans 14 amino acids. The germline V gene has CDR1 SGHTA and CDR2 FQGTGA. Trimming stripped 2 bases from V and 0 bases from J, with 5 bases between. CDR3 sequence reads: CASSLGSSYNEQFF. CDR3 DNA: TGTGCCAGCAGCTTAGGGAGCTCCTACAATGAGCAGTTCTTC.

The chain links TRBV7-9 to TRBJ1-2, with D maybe TRBD1 (5 bases). Trimming took 3 bases from V and 6 from J, leaving 17 bases between them. This CDR3 is built from 15 residues. The germline CDR1 and CDR2 sequences are SEHNR and FQNEAQ (reference sequence). The CDR3 DNA reads TGTGCCAGCAGCTTCCGGGGGGAACTAAGCGATGGCTACACCTTC. Its translation is CASSFRGELSDGYTF.

The chain carries TRBV24-1 and TRBJ2-1; 12 bases align to TRBD2. Per germline, CDR1 KGHDR and CDR2 SFDVKD. The J segment lost 3 bases and the V segment lost 6 bases, leaving 5 bases of the junction unmatched. The CDR3 is 16 amino acids. The CDR3 sequence is CATSSRTSGVYNEQFF. Here the CDR3 DNA reads TGTGCCACCAGTTCGAGGACTAGCGGGGTCTACAATGAGCAGTTCTTC.

The gene calls are TRBV9 and TRBJ2-7, with TRBD2 matching 8 bases. V trimming: 7 bases; J trimming: 6 bases; junction bases outside the gene matches: 9. This CDR3 spans 13 amino acids. Germline CDR1 SGDLS, CDR2 YYNGEE. The CDR3 nucleotides are TGTGCCAGCTCGATTAGCGGGGCTGGCGAGCAGTACTTC. Translating gives CASSISGAGEQYF.